These 14 T cell receptor beta chains were sequenced from one sample in a study of Tregs in tolerant kidney transplant recipients. Profiling relied on immunoSEQ multiplex PCR, and the TCRdb table lists in-frame clones only, not all of them. The sample contains about 240,000 clones, approximately 84% of which appear only once. Material: CD4+ T cells from blood. These receptors all come from a human donor in good health.

The V call is TRBV5-1, the J call TRBJ1-4; tentative D call: TRBD1 (6 bases). This CDR3 has 16 amino acids. CDR1 is SGHRS, CDR2 YFSETQ, per germline. V dropped 4 bases and J dropped 0 bases, with 13 bases sitting between them. Here the CDR3 reads CASSADRPSTNEKLFF. The DNA of the CDR3 is TGCGCCAGCAGCGCGGACAGACCCTCAACTAATGAAAAACTGTTTTTT.

This chain joins TRBV5-1 and TRBJ1-1; 10 bases align to TRBD1. Germline CDR1 and CDR2: SGHRS and YFSETQ. The CDR3 contains 16 residues. The V segment lost 0 bases and the J segment 10 bases; nucleotides outside the gene matches: 12. CDR3 protein: CASSLGSGTGDGVAFF. CDR3 sequence (DNA): TGCGCCAGCAGCTTGGGGTCGGGGACAGGGGATGGCGTAGCTTTCTTT. The whole variable domain, remainder taken from reference TRBV5-1 and TRBJ1-1, is KAGVTQTPRYLIKTRGQQVTLSCSPISGHRSVSWYQQTPGQGLQFLFEYFSETQRNKGNFPGRFSGRQFSNSRSEMNVSTLELGDSALYLCASSLGSGTGDGVAFFGQGTRLTVV.

V usage is TRBV11-1 and J usage is TRBJ2-3, with D possibly being TRBD1 (5 bases). The length of the CDR3 is 15 residues. V lost 6 bases, J lost 0 bases, and 13 bases lay in between. Germline CDR1 SGHAT, CDR2 FQDESV (reference sequence). The CDR3 loop is CASSPQGPSTDTQYF. CDR3 bases: TGTGCCAGCAGTCCCCAGGGCCCTAGCACAGATACGCAGTATTTT.

Concerning this clone itself: Lacking the conserved final phenylalanine or tryptophan, this CDR3 likely reflects a read error. The gene calls are TRBV27 and TRBJ1-2, with 8 bases lining up with TRBD1. CDR1 and CDR2 (germline): MNHEY, SMNVEV (reference sequence). Germline trimming cut 5 bases from V and 3 bases from J; bases unmatched to any gene: 8. The CDR3 is 15 amino acids. CDR3 loop: CASSERQGSYYGYTL. The CDR3 DNA is TGTGCCAGCAGTGAAAGACAGGGGAGTTACTATGGCTACACCCTC.

This sequence joins TRBV4-1 and TRBJ2-3, with 9 positions matching TRBD2. After removal of 0 bases from V and 5 bases from J, the junction contained 15 bases not matched to a gene. The germline V gene has CDR1 MGHRA and CDR2 YSYEKL. The CDR3 runs 19 residues. DNA for the CDR3: TGCGCCAGCAGCCAAGATCGAATAGCGGGAGCCCCGAGGGGAGATACGCAGTATTTT. It codes for CASSQDRIAGAPRGDTQYF.

This clone occurred once. V gene TRBV27 combines with J gene TRBJ1-6; D is unclear. The CDR3 totals 16 residues. The V and J ends lost 2 bases and 3 bases respectively, with 11 bases between them. Germline lookup yields CDR1 MNHEY and CDR2 SMNVEV (reference sequence). The CDR3 spells CASSLRAGRYNSPLHF. CDR3 coding DNA: TGTGCCAGCAGTTTAAGGGCAGGCCGCTATAATTCACCCCTCCACTTT.

The chain couples TRBV18 to TRBJ2-2; D remains unclear. V lost 5 bases and J 0 bases, leaving 10 bases between the germline ends. The CDR3 has 15 residues. From germline, CDR1 is KGHSH and CDR2 LQKENI. For the CDR3, the DNA is TGTGCCAGCTCAGACTTCTCCACGAACACCGGGGAGCTGTTTTTT. Translation gives CASSDFSTNTGELFF.

This clone was seen a single time. V gene TRBV30 combines with J gene TRBJ1-1, with D hard to call. This CDR3 region has 12 residues. Germline loops: CDR1 GTSNPN, CDR2 SVGIG (reference sequence). Trimming shortened V by 1 base and J by 10 bases, and 13 bases separated the two germline ends. The CDR3 protein is CAWSGMLPGAFF. CDR3 coding DNA: TGTGCCTGGAGTGGTATGCTCCCGGGAGCTTTCTTT.

V gene TRBV19 combines with J gene TRBJ2-7; the D gene could be TRBD1 or TRBD2 (5 bases each). The CDR3 runs 13 residues. Germline values: CDR1 LNHDA, CDR2 SQIVND (reference sequence). Trimming took off 3 bases at V and 5 bases at J, with 11 bases between the two ends. CDR3 amino acids: CASSMNGADEQYF. Here the CDR3 DNA reads TGTGCCAGTAGTATGAACGGGGCCGACGAGCAGTACTTC.

The gene calls are TRBV10-3 and TRBJ1-1; D is uncertain. CDR1 and CDR2 (germline): ENHRY, SYGVKD. Trimming shortened V by 6 bases and J by 1 base, and 12 bases separated the two germline ends. This CDR3 has 14 amino acids. The CDR3 sequence is CAIRRDPQNTEAFF. CDR3 nucleotide sequence: TGTGCCATCAGGAGAGACCCGCAGAACACTGAAGCTTTCTTT.

The V call is TRBV20-1, the J call TRBJ2-7, with D unclear. The CDR3 totals 11 residues. V shed 0 bases and J shed 7 bases, with 7 bases lying between them. Looked up from germline, CDR1 is DFQATT and CDR2 is SNEGSKA (reference sequence). The CDR3 DNA reads TGCAGTGCTAGAGATCGGCGTGAGCAGTACTTC. It encodes CSARDRREQYF.

V and J are TRBV19 and TRBJ1-1; 7 bases map to TRBD1. The CDR3 length is 13 residues. V shed 5 bases, J shed 5 bases, and the junction held 5 bases outside the gene matches. Germline assignment: CDR1 LNHDA and CDR2 SQIVND (reference sequence). The CDR3 bases are TGTGCCAGTAGTCCGACAGGGTTTACTGAAGCTTTCTTT. Its protein is CASSPTGFTEAFF.

J is TRBJ2-5 and V is TRBV5-1; D possibly uses TRBD1 or TRBD2 (5 bases each). V dropped 2 bases and J dropped 5 bases, with 19 bases sitting between them. CDR1 is SGHRS and CDR2 is YFSETQ in the germline V gene. The CDR3 has 16 amino acids. CDR3: CASSLMTRGESETQYF. CDR3 nucleotides: TGCGCCAGCAGCTTAATGACGCGAGGGGAGAGTGAGACCCAGTACTTC.

The chain is built from TRBV28 and TRBJ1-2; D may be TRBD1 (5 bases). V was pared by 4 bases and J by 7 bases, with 7 bases between. The CDR3 is made up of 11 amino acids. Germline V gives CDR1 MDHEN, CDR2 SYDVKM. CDR3 DNA: TGTGCCAGCAGTTCGGGGGTTGGCTACACCTTC. This translates into CASSSGVGYTF.